The present T cell receptor (beta chain) was sequenced within a study of high-grade serous ovarian cancer treatment subgroups. Notes on the study in general: Higher neoantigen levels went with greater TCR clonal relatedness. Bulk tumor TCR sequencing gave no spatial information.

Tumor samples were taken before definitive surgery or chemotherapy. As regards this clone: Antigen unknown.

TCRdb keeps only in-frame clones here, not all; method: immunoSEQ multiplex PCR. The sample comprises more than 4,500 clones, around 79% of which are singletons, and around 6.6% rests with the top ten. CDR1 and CDR2 from the germline V gene are SNHLY and FYNNEI. The length of the CDR3 is 15 residues. V lost 4 bases, J lost 0 bases, and 10 bases lay in between. Input material: tumor tissue. The sequence was collected from a human donor with high-grade serous ovarian cancer. The chain employs TRBV2 and TRBJ2-1, with D unclear. In DNA form, the CDR3 reads TGTGCCAGCAGTGTAACGCTGAGCTCCTACAATGAGCAGTTCTTC. As protein: CASSVTLSSYNEQFF. The variable domain in full, completed from reference TRBV2 and TRBJ2-1, reads EPEVTQTPSHQVTQMGQEVILRCVPISNHLYFYWYRQILGQKVEFLVSFYNNEISEKSEIFDDQFSVERPDGSNFTLKIRSTKLEDSAMYFCASSVTLSSYNEQFFGPGTRLTVL.